The source of this T cell receptor beta chain is a study of T cells in Graves' hyperthyroidism and ophthalmopathy. Study information: Sampling of peripheral blood happened at initial diagnosis, prior to any treatment.

Uncontrolled infections, other autoimmune diseases, pregnancy or lactation led to exclusion of patients. Diagnoses were made from clinical symptoms, serum measures (thyroxine and TRAb), thyroid ultrasound and orbital computed tomography. PBMCs were obtained from about 9 ml fresh peripheral blood. Many counts were recorded for this clonotype. The CDR3 regions of TCR beta were amplified from RNA transcripts. The primer set for the first-round RT-PCR of the TCR CDR3 was HTBI. MiXCR, run by TCRdb on the multiplex PCR reads, gives a single entry per CDR3 protein. The sample has approximately 620,000 distinct CDR3 sequences, roughly 14% seen once. The J segment lost 3 bases and the V segment lost 2 bases, leaving 1 base of the junction unmatched. The germline CDR1 and CDR2 sequences are LGHDT and YNNKEL (reference sequence). CDR3 length: 14 amino acids.

This sequence joins TRBV3-1 and TRBJ2-3, with 8 bases lining up with TRBD2. This TCR derives from a woman in her 30s with Graves' hyperthyroidism that later progressed to Graves' ophthalmopathy. The sample taken for sequencing was blood. The CDR3 is CASSQSGSTDTQYF. CDR3 bases: TGTGCCAGCAGCCAAAGCGGGAGTACAGATACGCAGTATTTT.